The clone carrying this T cell receptor (beta chain) showed up just once. These data belong to a study of human thymus T cells. TCRdb keeps only in-frame clones here, not all; method: immunoSEQ multiplex PCR. The sample holds about 60,000 clones; approximately 93% are singletons and the top ten take approximately 6%. This clonotype was obtained from a boy younger than two with a congenital heart defect but otherwise immunologically healthy. Sequencing was done on a sample of blood.

The DNA for the CDR3 is TGTGCCAGCAGTTTATCGCTGGACGGATTGAACACTGAAGCTTTCTTT. Its protein is CASSLSLDGLNTEAFF. The rearrangement links TRBV27 to TRBJ1-1; D gene uncertain. Trimming removed 0 bases at V and 0 bases at J, with 11 bases between. The CDR3 runs to 16 residues. Germline lookup yields CDR1 MNHEY and CDR2 SMNVEV (reference sequence).